One and the same sample provided the 14 T cell receptor beta chains below, sequenced in a study of blood T cell repertoires in COVID-19. Some clones are missing from TCRdb's copy, which holds only in-frame ones; the method was immunoSEQ multiplex PCR. The sample comprises about 350,000 clones, approximately 90% of which are singletons, and around 3.3% rests with the top ten. The sequenced sample was peripheral blood. The receptors here all came from a woman aged 18-29 years who had recovered from COVID-19.

The chain is built from TRBV5-5 and TRBJ1-1; 7 bases match TRBD1. The CDR3 has 15 amino acids. The J segment lost 3 bases and the V segment lost 2 bases, leaving 7 bases of the junction unmatched. Germline CDR1 and CDR2: SGHKS and YYEKEE (reference sequence). The CDR3 is CASSFRGGFDTEAFF. For the CDR3, the DNA is TGTGCCAGCAGCTTTAGAGGGGGCTTTGACACTGAAGCTTTCTTT.

The V and J genes are TRBV11-2 and TRBJ2-7; 11 bases line up with TRBD2. The germline V gene encodes CDR1 SGHAT and CDR2 FQNNGV. CDR3 length equals 15 residues. V trimming: 0 bases; J trimming: 10 bases; junction bases outside the gene matches: 8. The CDR3: CASSLEASGRPLQYV. CDR3 nucleotide sequence: TGTGCCAGCAGCTTAGAGGCTAGCGGGAGGCCACTCCAGTACGTC.

The genes are TRBV7-9 and TRBJ1-4; 7 bases are a match to TRBD1. The CDR3 runs to 16 residues. Trimming removed 4 bases from V and 5 bases from J; junction bases left unmatched: 10. Germline V gene data show CDR1 as SEHNR and CDR2 as FQNEAQ (reference sequence). DNA of the CDR3: TGTGCCAGCAGCTCCCAACCGGGACAGAGGAATGAAAAACTGTTTTTT. It specifies CASSSQPGQRNEKLFF.

The V gene is TRBV6-1, the J gene TRBJ2-5, with TRBD2 matching over 12 bases. The junction had 9 bases not matched to a gene; V was cut back by 1 base and J by 6 bases. The CDR3 runs 17 residues. Germline lookup yields CDR1 MNHNS and CDR2 SASEGT. DNA for the CDR3: TGTGCCAGCAGTGAAGTTTTCGGACTAGCGGGGAGGCAGACCCAGTACTTC. It is translated as CASSEVFGLAGRQTQYF.

This chain connects TRBV6-4 to TRBJ1-1; TRBD1 aligns across 7 bases. CDR3 length equals 14 residues. Unmatched junction bases numbered 2, after V lost 3 bases and J lost 1 base. Germline V CDR1 and CDR2: MRHNA, SNTAGT. The CDR3 reads CASSETGENTEAFF. The CDR3 nucleotides read TGTGCCAGCAGTGAAACAGGGGAGAACACTGAAGCTTTCTTT.

Turning to this clone: Other DNA sequences from this sample encode an identical CDR3 as well. The chain uses TRBV5-1 and TRBJ1-1; TRBD1 is a possible D gene (5 bases). The V end was cut by 0 bases, the J end by 5 bases, with 11 bases between. This CDR3 has 14 amino acids. Germline V gene sequence: CDR1 SGHRS, CDR2 YFSETQ. The CDR3: CASSLGQGGTEAFF. For the CDR3, the DNA is TGCGCCAGCAGCTTGGGGCAGGGAGGTACTGAAGCTTTCTTT.

The chain employs TRBV5-6 and TRBJ2-1; D is perhaps TRBD1 (6 bases). Trimming removed 2 bases at V and 3 bases at J, with 12 bases between. The CDR3 contains 15 residues. The germline V gene has CDR1 SGHDT and CDR2 YYEEEE. CDR3 loop: CASSFEQGLYNEQFF. In DNA, the CDR3 is TGTGCCAGCAGCTTTGAACAGGGTCTCTACAATGAGCAGTTCTTC.

V usage is TRBV19 and J usage is TRBJ1-2; TRBD1 aligns across 8 bases. The junction had 7 bases not matched to a gene; V was cut back by 4 bases and J by 0 bases. Germline V lookup: CDR1 LNHDA, CDR2 SQIVND (reference sequence). This CDR3 has 16 residues. The CDR3 here is CASSTGTGQANYGYTF. The CDR3 bases are TGTGCCAGTAGTACAGGGACAGGTCAGGCTAACTATGGCTACACCTTC.

J is TRBJ2-1 and V is TRBV12-3 or TRBV12-4, with D unresolved. There are 13 residues in the CDR3. V gave up 0 bases and J gave up 6 bases, with 6 bases separating them. CDR3 in amino acids: CASSLAATNEQFF. In DNA, the CDR3 is TGTGCCAGCAGTTTAGCAGCGACCAATGAGCAGTTCTTC.

The rearrangement links TRBV15 to TRBJ1-2, with D unresolved. Trimming cost V 4 bases and J 0 bases, with 12 bases left between them. The germline V gene has CDR1 LNHNV and CDR2 YYDKDF (reference sequence). The CDR3 is made up of 15 amino acids. CDR3 nucleotides: TGTGCCACCAGCACCCGTGGGCGTACTAACTATGGCTACACCTTC. This sequence encodes CATSTRGRTNYGYTF. Looking up the rest from reference TRBV15 and TRBJ1-2 gives the full variable domain: DAMVIQNPRYQVTQFGKPVTLSCSQTLNHNVMYWYQQKSSQAPKLLFHYYDKDFNNEADTPDNFQSRRPNTSFCFLDIRSPGLGDTAMYLCATSTRGRTNYGYTFGSGTRLTVV.

V is TRBV5-6 and J is TRBJ1-1, with D perhaps matching TRBD1 (6 bases). Germline CDR1 is SGHDT and CDR2 is YYEEEE. The CDR3 sequence is 15 residues long. Between the trimmed V and J ends, which lost 0 bases and 5 bases, there was a span of 14 bases. The CDR3 DNA reads TGTGCCAGCAGCTTGGGGGGACACAGAGGAACTGAAGCTTTCTTT. Amino acids: CASSLGGHRGTEAFF.

In DNA, the CDR3 is TGTGCCAGCAGTTTGGGACTAGCATCCACCTACGAGCAGTACGTC. Protein: CASSLGLASTYEQYV. The chain links TRBV2 to TRBJ2-7; TRBD2 agrees at 9 bases. Trimming cost V 5 bases and J 2 bases; bases outside gene matches: 7. The germline V gene has CDR1 SNHLY and CDR2 FYNNEI. The CDR3 has 15 residues.

CDR3 coding DNA: TGTGCCAGCAGCTCAGGTCAGCCGAACACTGAAGCTTTCTTT. Its translation: CASSSGQPNTEAFF. The V call is TRBV5-8, the J call TRBJ1-1; D gene uncertain. This CDR3 is built from 14 residues. CDR1 and CDR2 from the germline V gene are SGHTS and YDEGEE. V lost 3 bases and J lost 1, with 10 bases in between.

V is TRBV4-3 and J is TRBJ2-3; 14 nucleotides match TRBD2. This CDR3 region has 19 residues. The V gene end was trimmed by 4 bases and the J gene end by 0 bases; junction bases not matched to a gene: 9. Germline V gives CDR1 LGHNA, CDR2 YSLEER. The CDR3 DNA reads as TGCGCCAGCAGCCTCCGACTAGCGGGAGGGCCGGGAAGCACAGATACGCAGTATTTT. It specifies CASSLRLAGGPGSTDTQYF.